This T cell receptor (beta chain) derives from a study of naive and memory T cell subsets. Findings and caveats of the study: From naive to CM, EM and EMRA, diversity decreased and Gini increased. Between naive and memory subsets, TCR abundance power law exponents differed. Over 95% of naive TCR sequences appeared only once, unlike memory subsets.

The CDR3 runs to 15 residues. Trimming removed 5 bases from V and 6 bases from J, with 20 bases in between. Germline V lookup: CDR1 SGHTA, CDR2 FQGNSA. CMV status came from CD4+ IFNgamma after overnight CMV lysate stimulation. This clonotype was seen at least ten times. As yet, its antigen is unknown. The beta constant-region primer was an equimolar mix of two oligonucleotides covering TRBC1 and TRBC2. Nested alpha and beta constant-region primers with the SP2 primer drove four PCR rounds on ligated cDNA. TCRdb fed the UMI-ligation and nested PCR reads into MiXCR, producing one record per CDR3 protein. This table has around 17,000 distinct CDR3 sequences, around 9% appearing once.

The chain combines TRBV7-2 with TRBJ2-7, with D tentatively TRBD2 (7 bases). What was sequenced was central memory CD8+ T cells from blood. The sequence was collected from a human donor in good health. The CDR3 DNA follows: TGTGCCAGCAGCCCGGGGTGGGGGGGCCGTATCGAGCAGTACTTC. It specifies CASSPGWGGRIEQYF.